This record looks at one TCR beta chain sequence and its context. Here immunoSEQ multiplex PCR was the method, and the copy in TCRdb shows in-frame clones only, minus some. Found here are 140,000 to 150,000 clones, about 89% of them singletons; the top ten hold about 3.2%. This CDR3 has 13 amino acids. Germline V CDR1 and CDR2: SSHAT, FNYEAQ (reference sequence). V was trimmed by 4 bases and J by 7 bases, leaving 11 bases between them. The data are from a study of blood T cell repertoires in COVID-19. Study-wide context: Some COVID-19 samples were acute and others convalescent; all came from the United States, Italy and Spain. In each case, the material was cDNA or gDNA derived from T cells, B-cell-depleted T cells, or PBMCs.

The sample taken for sequencing was peripheral blood. The TCR was taken from a man between 60 and 70 years old with active or convalescent COVID-19. The chain couples TRBV7-7 to TRBJ2-1; perhaps TRBD1 as D (6 bases). CDR3 loop: CASSSGVANEQFF. The CDR3 DNA reads TGTGCCAGCAGCTCAGGGGTAGCGAATGAGCAGTTCTTC.